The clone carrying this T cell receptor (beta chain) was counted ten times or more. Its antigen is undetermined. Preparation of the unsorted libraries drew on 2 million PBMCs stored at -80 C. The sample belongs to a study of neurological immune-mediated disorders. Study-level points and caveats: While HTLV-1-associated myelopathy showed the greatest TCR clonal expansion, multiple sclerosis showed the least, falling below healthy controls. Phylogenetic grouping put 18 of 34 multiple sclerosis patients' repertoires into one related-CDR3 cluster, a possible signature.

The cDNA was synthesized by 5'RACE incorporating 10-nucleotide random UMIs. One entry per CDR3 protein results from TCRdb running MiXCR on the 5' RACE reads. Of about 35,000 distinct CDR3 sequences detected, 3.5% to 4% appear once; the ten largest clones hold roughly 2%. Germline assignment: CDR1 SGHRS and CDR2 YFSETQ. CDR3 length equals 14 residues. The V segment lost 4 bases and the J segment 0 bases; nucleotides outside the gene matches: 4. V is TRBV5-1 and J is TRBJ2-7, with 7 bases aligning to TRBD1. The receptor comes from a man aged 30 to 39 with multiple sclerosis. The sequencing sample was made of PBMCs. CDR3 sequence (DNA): TGCGCCAGCAGCCGGGACAGTGTCTCCTACGAGCAGTACTTC. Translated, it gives CASSRDSVSYEQYF. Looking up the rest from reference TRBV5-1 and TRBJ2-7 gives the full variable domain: KAGVTQTPRYLIKTRGQQVTLSCSPISGHRSVSWYQQTPGQGLQFLFEYFSETQRNKGNFPGRFSGRQFSNSRSEMNVSTLELGDSALYLCASSRDSVSYEQYFGPGTRLTVT.